The 12 T cell receptor beta chains below come from one sample, sequenced in a study of blood T cell repertoires in COVID-19 (dated by TCRdb to about 2020). Libraries came from the immunoSEQ multiplex PCR assay. In TCRdb, the immuneACCESS table is reduced to in-frame sequences with V and J assigned. These tables do not hold every clone; where another copy was compared, an unresolved V gene accounts for under half, and the others remain unexplained. The sample contains around 340,000 clones, about 88% of them found a single time. Of the sample, roughly 7.1% falls within the top ten clones. Sequenced input: peripheral blood. The source is a woman aged 55-70 years with COVID-19, enrolled during active disease.

J is TRBJ2-1 and V is TRBV4-2; 7 bases map to TRBD2. V gave up 0 bases and J gave up 3 bases; unmatched junction bases: 5. The germline CDR1 and CDR2 sequences are LGHNA and YNFKEQ. CDR3 length: 16 amino acids. The CDR3 loop reads CASSQELLANYNEQFF. The CDR3 DNA follows: TGTGCCAGCAGCCAAGAATTACTAGCGAACTACAATGAGCAGTTCTTC.

Many counts were recorded for this clone. The rearrangement joins TRBV4-2 to TRBJ2-5; 10 bases line up with TRBD2. The junction had 6 bases not matched to a gene; V was cut back by 0 bases and J by 2 bases. The CDR3 is 17 residues long. Germline assignment: CDR1 LGHNA and CDR2 YNFKEQ. The CDR3 region is CASSQDQAGGRQETQYF. CDR3 bases: TGTGCCAGCAGCCAAGATCAAGCGGGGGGGCGACAAGAGACCCAGTACTTC.

The rearrangement uses TRBV11-3 and TRBJ1-5; 9 bases line up with TRBD1. The J segment lost 5 bases and the V segment lost 2 bases, leaving 7 bases of the junction unmatched. Per the germline V gene, CDR1 is SGHNT and CDR2 is YENEEA. The CDR3 is 16 residues long. The CDR3 protein is CASSLTPGQGDQPQHF. CDR3 nucleotide sequence: TGTGCCAGCAGCTTAACCCCGGGACAGGGCGATCAGCCCCAGCATTTT.

This sequence joins TRBV7-9 and TRBJ1-5; the D is unclear. V shed 1 base and J shed 9 bases, with 10 bases lying between them. Germline CDR1 and CDR2: SEHNR and FQNEAQ (reference sequence). This CDR3 has 13 amino acids. The CDR3 nucleotides are TGTGCCAGCAGCTTAGATTTGGGCCGGCCCCAGCATTTT. As protein: CASSLDLGRPQHF. The whole variable domain, filled in from reference TRBV7-9 and TRBJ1-5, reads DTGVSQNPRHKITKRGQNVTFRCDPISEHNRLYWYRQTLGQGPEFLTYFQNEAQLEKSRLLSDRFSAERPKGSFSTLEIQRTEQGDSAMYLCASSLDLGRPQHFGDGTRLSIL.

The chain has TRBV7-2 and TRBJ2-1; the D gene is possibly TRBD2 (6 bases). Looked up from germline, CDR1 is SGHTA and CDR2 is FQGNSA. With 3 bases removed from V and 0 bases from J, the gap between germline ends came to 12 bases. The CDR3 consists of 16 residues. The CDR3 nucleotides read TGTGCCAGCAGCTTTGTTGGCGGGGACTCCTACAATGAGCAGTTCTTC. Amino acid sequence: CASSFVGGDSYNEQFF.

The chain recombines TRBV7-6 with TRBJ2-7; weak D call: TRBD2 (6 bases). The V end lost 5 bases, the J end lost 3 bases, and 11 bases lay between the germline ends. Germline V gives CDR1 SGHVS, CDR2 FNYEAQ. The CDR3 has 13 residues. CDR3 nucleotides: TGTGCCAGCAGCCAGGGACTTGGCTACGAGCAGTACTTC. Translated: CASSQGLGYEQYF.

This clone was seen once. The chain carries TRBV3-1 (or the pseudogene TRBV3-2) and TRBJ2-4, with TRBD1 matching 7 bases. CDR1 is LGHDT, CDR2 YNNKEL, per germline (reference sequence). J was trimmed by 4 bases and V by 5 bases; bases with no gene match: 5. CDR3 length: 14 residues. The CDR3 DNA sequence: TGTGCCAGCAGCAGGGGGACAGTTAAAAACATTCAGTACTTC. It is translated as CASSRGTVKNIQYF.

The chain has TRBV27 and TRBJ2-7; 7 bases map to TRBD1. The V and J ends lost 3 bases and 4 bases, in that order; junction bases with no gene match: 12. The CDR3 runs to 16 residues. Germline V gives CDR1 MNHEY, CDR2 SMNVEV (reference sequence). The CDR3 region has the DNA TGTGCCAGCAGTTTGGAACCGGACAGGCCTAAATACGAGCAGTACTTC. Residues: CASSLEPDRPKYEQYF.

This sequence joins TRBV5-1 and TRBJ2-3; D unresolved. V lost 3 bases and J 1 base, leaving 12 bases between the germline ends. Germline CDR1 and CDR2: SGHRS and YFSETQ. This CDR3 is built from 15 residues. The CDR3 is CASSSTPARTDTQYF. CDR3 DNA: TGCGCCAGCAGCTCGACTCCTGCCCGCACAGATACGCAGTATTTT.

A few counts support this clone. The J gene is TRBJ1-1, the V gene TRBV27; weak D call: TRBD1 (5 bases). V shed 7 bases and J shed 3 bases, with 6 bases lying between them. The CDR3 contains 11 residues. The germline V gene encodes CDR1 MNHEY and CDR2 SMNVEV (reference sequence). This chain's CDR3 is CASKGYTEAFF. Written as DNA, the CDR3 is TGTGCCAGCAAGGGGTACACTGAAGCTTTCTTT.

This rearrangement joins TRBV18 to TRBJ1-2, with TRBD1 matching 8 bases. V gave up 3 bases and J gave up 8 bases; unmatched junction bases: 5. The CDR3 is 13 amino acids. Germline-derived CDR1 and CDR2 are KGHSH and LQKENI. The CDR3 loop reads CASSPTGAGGYTF. The CDR3 DNA reads TGTGCCAGCTCACCGACAGGGGCGGGCGGCTACACCTTC.

V gene TRBV20-1 combines with J gene TRBJ1-5; 9 nucleotides match TRBD1. The V gene end was trimmed by 3 bases and the J gene end by 6 bases; junction bases not matched to a gene: 6. Germline CDR1 reads DFQATT; CDR2 reads SNEGSKA (reference sequence). This CDR3 has 14 amino acids. CDR3 bases: TGCAGTGCTAGTGGGACAGGGTTAGTTCAGCCCCAGCATTTT. Translated: CSASGTGLVQPQHF.